A selection of T cell receptor beta chains follows, all from one sample in a study of cytomegalovirus exposure and HLA in healthy donors. Here immunoSEQ multiplex PCR was the method, and the copy in TCRdb shows in-frame clones only, minus some. The sample holds some 110,000 clones, roughly 82% seen once. The specimen sequenced was PBMCs. Every receptor here comes from a middle-aged woman in good health and CMV-seropositive. The CDR3 runs from the conserved cysteine through the conserved F or W. The D gene is left open where the match is weak. For some rows the clone size is stated as once, few or many, or as a class when expanded; others skip it.

d_gene,abundance,j_gene,v_gene,CDR3aa,CDR3nt
TRBD2,-,TRBJ2-7,TRBV28,CASSPRTSSHEQYF,TGTGCCAGCAGTCCTAGGACTAGCAGCCACGAGCAGTACTTC
TRBD2,-,TRBJ2-5,TRBV11-2,CASSPTTGGKSETQYF,TGTGCCAGCAGCCCTACAACGGGGGGAAAGTCGGAGACCCAGTACTTC
TRBD2,-,TRBJ2-3,TRBV6-6,CASSKIAGGGDTQYF,TGTGCCAGCAGTAAAATAGCGGGAGGGGGAGATACGCAGTATTTT
TRBD2,-,TRBJ2-1,TRBV5-5,CASSHRPSGKPNEQFF,TGTGCCAGCAGCCACCGGCCTAGCGGGAAGCCCAATGAGCAGTTCTTC
-,-,TRBJ1-4,TRBV30,CAWSVQEGGDEKLFF,TGTGCCTGGAGTGTACAGGAGGGAGGCGATGAAAAACTGTTTTTT
TRBD1,-,TRBJ1-4,TRBV19,CASSTQGAGEKLFF,TGTGCCAGTAGTACGCAGGGGGCAGGGGAAAAACTGTTTTTT
TRBD1,-,TRBJ1-2,TRBV30,CAWRGGQGAVGYTF,TGTGCCTGGAGGGGGGGACAGGGGGCAGTTGGCTACACCTTC
TRBD2,few,TRBJ2-3,TRBV6-1,CASSGLAGTSTDTQYF,TGTGCCAGCAGTGGACTAGCGGGGACCAGCACAGATACGCAGTATTTT
-,-,TRBJ1-1,TRBV6-5,CASSPHGYEAFF,TGTGCCAGCAGTCCCCACGGGTATGAAGCTTTCTTT
TRBD1,-,TRBJ2-2,TRBV19,CASRQTGGYTGELFF,TGTGCCAGTAGACAGACAGGGGGCTACACCGGGGAGCTGTTTTTT
TRBD1,-,TRBJ1-2,TRBV6-5,CASRRTGGGYTF,TGTGCCAGCAGAAGAACAGGGGGCGGCTACACCTTC
TRBD1,-,TRBJ2-2,TRBV6-1,CASSVGRGRFTGELFF,TGTGCCAGCAGTGTTGGCAGGGGGAGATTTACCGGGGAGCTGTTTTTT
-,-,TRBJ1-5,TRBV19,CASGDNGLSNQPQHF,TGTGCCAGTGGCGACAACGGACTTAGCAATCAGCCCCAGCATTTT
TRBD2,-,TRBJ2-3,TRBV5-4,CASRLRGGAGTDTQYF,TGTGCCAGCAGACTTCGCGGGGGGGCTGGCACAGATACGCAGTATTTT
-,few,TRBJ2-3,TRBV11-2,CASTPRRATDTQYF,TGTGCCAGCACCCCCCGCAGGGCCACAGATACGCAGTATTTT
-,-,TRBJ2-1,TRBV15,CATSRSGLVYNEQFF,TGTGCCACCAGCAGATCGGGACTTGTCTACAATGAGCAGTTCTTC
-,-,TRBJ2-2,TRBV13,CASSLAGANTGELFF,TGTGCCAGCAGCTTAGCGGGGGCGAACACCGGGGAGCTGTTTTTT
-,few,TRBJ2-3,TRBV9,CASSVADGRTDTQYF,TGTGCCAGCAGCGTAGCGGACGGGAGAACAGATACGCAGTATTTT